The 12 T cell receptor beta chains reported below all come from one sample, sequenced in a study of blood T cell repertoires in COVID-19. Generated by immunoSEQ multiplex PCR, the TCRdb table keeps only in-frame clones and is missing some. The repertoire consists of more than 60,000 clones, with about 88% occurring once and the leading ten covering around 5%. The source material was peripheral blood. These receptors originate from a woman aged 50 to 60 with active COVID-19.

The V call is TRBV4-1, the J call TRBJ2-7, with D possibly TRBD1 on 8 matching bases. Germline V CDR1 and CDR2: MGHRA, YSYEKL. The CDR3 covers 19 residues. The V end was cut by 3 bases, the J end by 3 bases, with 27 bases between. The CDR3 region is CASSQPTGQGELADYEQYF. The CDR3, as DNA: TGCGCCAGCAGCCAGCCGACCGGACAGGGAGAGCTAGCGGACTACGAGCAGTACTTC.

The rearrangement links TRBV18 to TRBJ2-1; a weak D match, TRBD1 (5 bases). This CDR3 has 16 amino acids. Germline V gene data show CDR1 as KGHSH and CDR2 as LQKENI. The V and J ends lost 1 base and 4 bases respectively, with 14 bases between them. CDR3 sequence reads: CASSPRKDIRYNEQFF. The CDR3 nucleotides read TGTGCCAGCTCACCACGGAAGGACATAAGGTACAATGAGCAGTTCTTC.

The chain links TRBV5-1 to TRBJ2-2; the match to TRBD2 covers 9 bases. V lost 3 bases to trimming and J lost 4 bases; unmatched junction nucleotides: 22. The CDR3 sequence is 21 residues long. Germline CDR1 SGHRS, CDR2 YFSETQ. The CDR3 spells CASSSLGGSSGRFGSTGELFF. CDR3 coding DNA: TGCGCCAGCAGCTCCCTAGGGGGGTCGAGCGGGAGGTTCGGTAGCACCGGGGAGCTGTTTTTT.

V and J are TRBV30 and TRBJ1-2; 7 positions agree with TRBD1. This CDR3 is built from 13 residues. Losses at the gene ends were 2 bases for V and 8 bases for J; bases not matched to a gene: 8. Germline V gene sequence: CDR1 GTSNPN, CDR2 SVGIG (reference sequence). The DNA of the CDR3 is TGTGCCTGGAGTCCACAGGGGTCTCGGGGCTACACCTTC. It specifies CAWSPQGSRGYTF.

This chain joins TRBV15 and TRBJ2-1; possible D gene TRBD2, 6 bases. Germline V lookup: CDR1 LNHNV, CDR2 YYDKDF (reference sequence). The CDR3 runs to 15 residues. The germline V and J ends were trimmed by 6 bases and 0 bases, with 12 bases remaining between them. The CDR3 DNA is TGTGCCACCAGGAATAGCGGTAGCTCCTACAATGAGCAGTTCTTC. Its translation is CATRNSGSSYNEQFF.

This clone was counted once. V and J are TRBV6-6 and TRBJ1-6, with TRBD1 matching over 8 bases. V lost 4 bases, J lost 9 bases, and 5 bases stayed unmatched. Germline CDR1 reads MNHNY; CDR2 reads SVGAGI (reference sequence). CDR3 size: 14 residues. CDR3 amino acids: CASSSDRGSSPLHF. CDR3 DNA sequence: TGTGCCAGCAGTTCCGACAGGGGAAGTTCACCCCTCCACTTT.

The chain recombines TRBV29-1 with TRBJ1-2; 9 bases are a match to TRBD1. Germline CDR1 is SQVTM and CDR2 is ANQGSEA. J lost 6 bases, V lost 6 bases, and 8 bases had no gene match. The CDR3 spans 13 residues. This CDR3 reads CSVLTGQGHGYTF. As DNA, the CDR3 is TGCAGCGTGCTCACGGGACAGGGCCATGGCTACACCTTC. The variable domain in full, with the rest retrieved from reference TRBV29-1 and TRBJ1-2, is SAVISQKPSRDICQRGTSLTIQCQVDSQVTMMFWYRQQPGQSLTLIATANQGSEATYESGFVIDKFPISRPNLTFSTLTVSNMSPEDSSIYLCSVLTGQGHGYTFGSGTRLTVV.

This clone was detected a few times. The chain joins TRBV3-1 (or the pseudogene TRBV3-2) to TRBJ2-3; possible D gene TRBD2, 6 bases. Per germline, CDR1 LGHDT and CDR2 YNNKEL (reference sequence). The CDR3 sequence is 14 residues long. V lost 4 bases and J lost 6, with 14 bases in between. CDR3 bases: TGTGCCAGCAGCCCCCGGGCGGGGCGCGATACGCAGTATTTT. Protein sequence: CASSPRAGRDTQYF.

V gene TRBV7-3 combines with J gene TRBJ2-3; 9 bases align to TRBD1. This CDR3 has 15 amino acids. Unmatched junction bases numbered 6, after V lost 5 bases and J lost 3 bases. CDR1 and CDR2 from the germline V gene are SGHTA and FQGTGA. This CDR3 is CASSPTGGRTDTQYF. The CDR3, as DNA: TGTGCCAGCAGCCCCACAGGGGGCAGGACAGATACGCAGTATTTT.

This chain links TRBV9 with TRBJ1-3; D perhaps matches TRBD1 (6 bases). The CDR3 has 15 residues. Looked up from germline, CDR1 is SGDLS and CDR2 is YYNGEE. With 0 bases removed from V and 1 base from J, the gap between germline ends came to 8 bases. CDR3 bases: TGTGCCAGCAGCGTAGATCAGGGGTCTGGAAACACCATATATTTT. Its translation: CASSVDQGSGNTIYF.

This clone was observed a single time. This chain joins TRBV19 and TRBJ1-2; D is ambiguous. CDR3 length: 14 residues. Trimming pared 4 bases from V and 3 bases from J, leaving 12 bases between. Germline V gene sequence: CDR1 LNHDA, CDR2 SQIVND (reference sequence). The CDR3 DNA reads TGTGCCAGTAGTAATATACTGAATGACTATGGCTACACCTTC. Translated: CASSNILNDYGYTF.

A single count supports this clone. The CDR3 DNA reads TGCGCCAGCAGTGAGATGAGCGGGGGGAACACCGGGGAGCTGTTTTTT. This sequence encodes CASSEMSGGNTGELFF. The chain has TRBV10-1 and TRBJ2-2; 8 bases align to TRBD2. The germline V gene encodes CDR1 WNHNN and CDR2 SYGVQD (reference sequence). The V gene end was trimmed by 2 bases and the J gene end by 1 base; junction bases not matched to a gene: 3. CDR3 size: 16 residues.